The sequence of this T cell receptor beta chain was determined in a study of T cell changes during pregnancy in multiple sclerosis. Assay used: immunoSEQ multiplex PCR; TCRdb lists only in-frame clones, some missing. The table has under 95,000 clones, approximately 93% seen once. V was clipped by 4 bases and J by 3 bases; unmatched bases: 12. Germline V CDR1 and CDR2: SGHRS, YFSETQ. The CDR3 is 16 residues long. The sequence was obtained from a female donor in good health, enrolled as a control in a pregnancy study. Sequences were derived from peripheral blood, sampled in the second trimester of pregnancy. The rearrangement links TRBV5-1 to TRBJ2-7, with TRBD1 matching 8 bases. The CDR3 protein is CASSLQPGTGFYEQYF. The CDR3 bases are TGCGCCAGCAGCCTCCAGCCTGGGACAGGCTTCTACGAGCAGTACTTC.